This T cell receptor beta chain was recovered during a study of cytomegalovirus exposure and HLA in healthy donors. Study-wide context: In terms of ancestry, the Caucasian-associated cluster contained 80% to 90% of the approximately 430 genotyped donors.

Primers included in the PCR were 60 Vbeta and 13 Jbeta primers. The protocol was immunoSEQ multiplex PCR, while the TCRdb copy is restricted to in-frame clones and leaves out a portion. The sample contains some 120,000 clones, about 8.5% of which appear only once. Losses at the gene ends were 0 bases for V and 1 base for J; bases not matched to a gene: 3. The CDR3 is 16 amino acids. CDR1 is MNHNS, CDR2 SASEGT, per germline. This clone was counted a few times. The antigen remains unidentified. Study conclusions and caveats: Reported findings show TCR beta sequences accurately forecast HLA-A and HLA-B alleles in most subjects.

V gene TRBV6-1 combines with J gene TRBJ2-4, with 7 bases fitting TRBD2. The sequence was collected from a man in his forties in good health and CMV-seronegative. The sequenced sample was PBMCs. CDR3 nucleotide sequence: TGTGCCAGCAGTGAAGCGGGGGGGTGGGCCAAAAACATTCAGTACTTC. Its translation is CASSEAGGWAKNIQYF.